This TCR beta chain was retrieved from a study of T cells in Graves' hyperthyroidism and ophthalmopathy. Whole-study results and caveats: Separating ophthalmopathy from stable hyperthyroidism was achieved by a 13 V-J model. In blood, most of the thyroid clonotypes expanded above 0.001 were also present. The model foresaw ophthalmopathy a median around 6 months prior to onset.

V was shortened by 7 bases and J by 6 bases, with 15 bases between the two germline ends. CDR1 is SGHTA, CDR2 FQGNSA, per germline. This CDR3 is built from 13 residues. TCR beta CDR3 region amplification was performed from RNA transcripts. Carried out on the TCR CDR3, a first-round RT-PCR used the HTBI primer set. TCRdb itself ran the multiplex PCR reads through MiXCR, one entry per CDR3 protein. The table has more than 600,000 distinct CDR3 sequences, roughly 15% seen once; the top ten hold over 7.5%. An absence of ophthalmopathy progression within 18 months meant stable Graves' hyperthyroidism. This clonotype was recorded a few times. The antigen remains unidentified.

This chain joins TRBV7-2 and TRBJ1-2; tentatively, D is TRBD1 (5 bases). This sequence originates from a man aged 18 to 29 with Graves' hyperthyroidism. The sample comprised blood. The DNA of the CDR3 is TGTGCCAGCAACACCGGGCCGGGGGATGGCTACACCTTC. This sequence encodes CASNTGPGDGYTF.